This T cell receptor (beta chain) emerged from a study of kidney transplant recipient with SARS-CoV-2 infection. Concerning this clonotype itself: A much larger clonotype is one base distant, so this may be a read error.

The CDR3 extends over 16 amino acids. Germline V gene data show CDR1 as DFQATT and CDR2 as SNEGSKA (reference sequence). A single record per CDR3 protein comes from TCRdb applying MiXCR to the reads. The sample lists roughly 250,000 distinct CDR3 sequences, roughly 26% occurring once. The J gene is TRBJ2-7, the V gene TRBV20-1, with TRBD2 identical over 7 bases. The sequence derives from a young adult male patient who had COVID-19 and was a kidney transplant recipient. Certain T cells may be donor cells from the graft. Source: a blood sample, taken at baseline and on day 111 from a kidney transplant recipient. The CDR3: CSARDSQTSRLYDQYF. The CDR3 region has the DNA TGCAGTGCTAGAGATTCACAGACTAGCAGACTCTACGATCAGTACTTC.